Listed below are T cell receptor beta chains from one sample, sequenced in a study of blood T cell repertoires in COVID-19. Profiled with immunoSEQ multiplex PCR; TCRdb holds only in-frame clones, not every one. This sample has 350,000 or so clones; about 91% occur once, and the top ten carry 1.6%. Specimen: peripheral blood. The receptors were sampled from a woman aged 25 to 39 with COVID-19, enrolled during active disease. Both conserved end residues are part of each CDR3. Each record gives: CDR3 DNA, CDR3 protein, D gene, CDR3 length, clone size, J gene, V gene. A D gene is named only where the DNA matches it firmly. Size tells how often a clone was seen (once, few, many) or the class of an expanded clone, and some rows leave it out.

DNA: TGTGCCAGCAGTCGACAGGGGGGGACTGAAGCTTTCTTT
CDR3: CASSRQGGTEAFF
D: TRBD1
length: 13
size: NA
J: TRBJ1-1
V: TRBV6-2/TRBV6-3

DNA: TGCGCCAGCAGCCAAGTAACTCGGGGGGCCACTAATGAAAAACTGTTTTTT
CDR3: CASSQVTRGATNEKLFF
D: NA
length: 17
size: NA
J: TRBJ1-4
V: TRBV4-1

DNA: TGTGCCAGCAGTACAGGGGGCAATGAGCAGTTCTTC
CDR3: CASSTGGNEQFF
D: TRBD1
length: 12
size: NA
J: TRBJ2-1
V: TRBV6-2/TRBV6-3

DNA: TGTGCCAGCTCACCACGGCACGGGGATGAGCAGTTCTTC
CDR3: CASSPRHGDEQFF
D: NA
length: 13
size: NA
J: TRBJ2-1
V: TRBV18

DNA: TGTGCCAGCAGCCAAGGACAGGACTATGGCTACACCTTC
CDR3: CASSQGQDYGYTF
D: NA
length: 13
size: NA
J: TRBJ1-2
V: TRBV4-2

DNA: TGTGCCAGCAGCAAAACAGGGGGTATCTCACCCCTCCACTTT
CDR3: CASSKTGGISPLHF
D: TRBD1
length: 14
size: NA
J: TRBJ1-6
V: TRBV11-2

DNA: TGTGCCAGCAGCTTCTGGGAGGGCTCCTATGGCTACACCTTC
CDR3: CASSFWEGSYGYTF
D: NA
length: 14
size: NA
J: TRBJ1-2
V: TRBV5-5

DNA: TGTGCCGTCAAGCGCCGTCCGGGGAACACTGAAGCTTTCTTT
CDR3: CAVKRRPGNTEAFF
D: NA
length: 14
size: NA
J: TRBJ1-1
V: TRBV28

DNA: TGTGCCAGTGGACTAGCGGGGGGTTCCGTCTCCGACGAGCAGTACTTC
CDR3: CASGLAGGSVSDEQYF
D: TRBD2
length: 16
size: NA
J: TRBJ2-7
V: TRBV6-6

DNA: TGTGCCAGTAGTTGGGACAGTTCAAATCAGCCCCAGCATTTT
CDR3: CASSWDSSNQPQHF
D: TRBD1
length: 14
size: NA
J: TRBJ1-5
V: TRBV19

DNA: TGTGCCAGCAGCCTGACAGGGCCTAACACCGGGGAGCTGTTTTTT
CDR3: CASSLTGPNTGELFF
D: TRBD1
length: 15
size: few
J: TRBJ2-2
V: TRBV6-5

DNA: TGTGCCAGCAGTCGACAGGGTACAACTAATGAAAAACTGTTTTTT
CDR3: CASSRQGTTNEKLFF
D: TRBD1
length: 15
size: NA
J: TRBJ1-4
V: TRBV2